This TCR beta chain stems from a study of blood T cell repertoires in COVID-19. Study background: The origin of the acute and convalescent COVID-19 samples was the United States, Italy and Spain. T cells, B-cell-depleted T cells, or PBMCs supplied cDNA or gDNA.

Germline lookup yields CDR1 SGHRS and CDR2 YFSETQ. The CDR3 is made up of 15 amino acids. Trimming took 3 bases from V and 0 from J, leaving 11 bases between them. The cohort comprised adults aged roughly 18 to 90 years residing in approximately 25 US areas. Source study methods: Researchers report that nucleated cell counts were estimated from reference gene primer amplification. Data came from immunoSEQ multiplex PCR; TCRdb stores just in-frame clones and leaves some out. That table furnishes V, J and clone size, whereas the DNA furnished D and trimming. The sample includes a few hundred thousand clones, 80% of them seen just once.

The sequenced sample was PBMCs or T cells enriched from blood (not recorded which). This sequence joins TRBV5-1 and TRBJ2-3, with D perhaps TRBD2 (6 bases). The TCR originated in a woman between 40 and 50 years old with acute COVID-19. The CDR3 spells CASSWGVVSTDTQYF. The DNA of the CDR3 is TGCGCCAGCAGCTGGGGGGTCGTTAGCACAGATACGCAGTATTTT.